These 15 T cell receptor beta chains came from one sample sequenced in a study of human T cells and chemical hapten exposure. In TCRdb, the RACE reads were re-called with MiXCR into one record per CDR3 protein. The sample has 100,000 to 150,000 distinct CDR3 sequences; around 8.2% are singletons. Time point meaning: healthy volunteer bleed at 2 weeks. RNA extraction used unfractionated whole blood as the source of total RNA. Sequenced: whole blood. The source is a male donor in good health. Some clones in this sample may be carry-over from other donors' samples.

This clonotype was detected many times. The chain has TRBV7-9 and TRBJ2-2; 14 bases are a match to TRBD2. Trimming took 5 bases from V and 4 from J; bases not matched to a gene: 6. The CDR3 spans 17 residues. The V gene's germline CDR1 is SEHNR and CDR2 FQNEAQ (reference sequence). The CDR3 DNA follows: TGTGCCAGCAGCCCTTGGGGGACTAGCGGGAGCACCGGGGAGCTGTTTTTT. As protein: CASSPWGTSGSTGELFF.

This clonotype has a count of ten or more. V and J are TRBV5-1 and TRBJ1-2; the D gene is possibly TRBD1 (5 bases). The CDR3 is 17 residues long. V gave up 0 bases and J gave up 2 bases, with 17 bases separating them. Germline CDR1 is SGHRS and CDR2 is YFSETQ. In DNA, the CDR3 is TGCGCCAGCAGCTTGGCAACCCAGGGTCTCGTCAACTATGGCTACACCTTC. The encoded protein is CASSLATQGLVNYGYTF.

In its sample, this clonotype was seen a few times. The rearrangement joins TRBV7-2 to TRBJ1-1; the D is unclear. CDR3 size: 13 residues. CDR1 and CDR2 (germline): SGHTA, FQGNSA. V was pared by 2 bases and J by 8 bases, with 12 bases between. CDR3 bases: TGTGCCAGCAGCTTATCCCTCACAATGGAAGCTTTCTTT. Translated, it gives CASSLSLTMEAFF.

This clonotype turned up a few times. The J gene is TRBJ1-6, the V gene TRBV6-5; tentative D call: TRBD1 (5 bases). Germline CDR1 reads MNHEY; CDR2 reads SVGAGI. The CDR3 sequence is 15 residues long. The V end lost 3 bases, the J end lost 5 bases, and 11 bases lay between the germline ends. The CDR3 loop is CASSYGAADNSPLHF. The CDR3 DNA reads TGTGCCAGCAGTTATGGGGCAGCCGATAATTCACCCCTCCACTTT.

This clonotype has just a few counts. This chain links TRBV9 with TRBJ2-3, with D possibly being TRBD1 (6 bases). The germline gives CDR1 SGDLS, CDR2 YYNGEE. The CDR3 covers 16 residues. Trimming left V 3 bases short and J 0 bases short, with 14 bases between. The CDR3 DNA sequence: TGTGCCAGCAGCGGGGGAGTCAGGGGAAGCACAGATACGCAGTATTTT. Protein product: CASSGGVRGSTDTQYF.

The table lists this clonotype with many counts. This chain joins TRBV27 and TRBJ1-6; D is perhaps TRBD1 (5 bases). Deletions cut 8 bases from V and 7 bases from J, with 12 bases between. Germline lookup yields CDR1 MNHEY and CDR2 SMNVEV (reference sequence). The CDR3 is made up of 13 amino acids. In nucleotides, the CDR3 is TGTGCCAGCTCCCGGAACAGGAATTCACCCCTCCACTTT. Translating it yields CASSRNRNSPLHF.

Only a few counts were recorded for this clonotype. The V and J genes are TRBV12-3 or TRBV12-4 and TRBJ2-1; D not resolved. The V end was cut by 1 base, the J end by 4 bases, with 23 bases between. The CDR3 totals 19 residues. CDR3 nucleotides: TGTGCCAGCAGTTTAGGAATGTCGGCCAACACTACCATTTACAATGAGCAGTTCTTC. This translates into CASSLGMSANTTIYNEQFF.

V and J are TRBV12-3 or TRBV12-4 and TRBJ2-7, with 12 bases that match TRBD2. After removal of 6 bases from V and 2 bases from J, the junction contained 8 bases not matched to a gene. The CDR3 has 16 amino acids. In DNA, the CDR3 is TGTGCCAGCAGCTCGCGACTAGCGGGAGCCGCCTACGAGCAGTACTTC. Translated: CASSSRLAGAAYEQYF.

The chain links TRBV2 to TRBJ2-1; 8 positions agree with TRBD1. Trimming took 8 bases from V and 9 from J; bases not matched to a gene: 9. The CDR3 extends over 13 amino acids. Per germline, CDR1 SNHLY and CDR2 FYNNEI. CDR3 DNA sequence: TGTGCCAGCGGGACAGGAGCGGTCAGTGAGCAGTTCTTC. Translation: CASGTGAVSEQFF.

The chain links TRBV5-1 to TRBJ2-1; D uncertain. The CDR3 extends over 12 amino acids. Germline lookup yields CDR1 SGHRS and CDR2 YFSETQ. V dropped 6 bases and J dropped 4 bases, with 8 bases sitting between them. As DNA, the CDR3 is TGCGCCAGCACAGCTGCGTACAATGAGCAGTTCTTC. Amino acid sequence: CASTAAYNEQFF.

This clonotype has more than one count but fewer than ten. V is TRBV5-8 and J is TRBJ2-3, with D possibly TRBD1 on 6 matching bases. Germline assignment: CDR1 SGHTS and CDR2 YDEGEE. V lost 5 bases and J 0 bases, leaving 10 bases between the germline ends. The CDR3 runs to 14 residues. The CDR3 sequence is CASSYGTSTDTQYF. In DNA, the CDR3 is TGTGCCAGCAGTTACGGGACAAGCACAGATACGCAGTATTTT.

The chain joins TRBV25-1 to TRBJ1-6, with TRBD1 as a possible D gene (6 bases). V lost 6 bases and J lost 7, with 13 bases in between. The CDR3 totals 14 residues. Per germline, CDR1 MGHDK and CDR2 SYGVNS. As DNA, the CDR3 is TGTGCCAGCAGGGAGGACAGTCAAAATTCACCCCTCCACTTT. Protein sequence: CASREDSQNSPLHF.

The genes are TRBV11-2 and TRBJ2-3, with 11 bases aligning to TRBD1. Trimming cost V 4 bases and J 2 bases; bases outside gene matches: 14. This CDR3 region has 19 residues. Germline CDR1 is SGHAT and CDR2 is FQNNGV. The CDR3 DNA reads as TGTGCCAGCAGCTCCCCTACGGGACAGGGGGTTAGATACACAGATACGCAGTATTTT. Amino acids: CASSSPTGQGVRYTDTQYF.

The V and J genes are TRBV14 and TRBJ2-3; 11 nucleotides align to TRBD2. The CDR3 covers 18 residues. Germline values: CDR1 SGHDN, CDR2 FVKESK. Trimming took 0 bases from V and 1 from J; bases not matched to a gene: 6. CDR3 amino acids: CASSQDRGTSGRTDTQYF. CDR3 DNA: TGTGCCAGCAGCCAAGATAGAGGGACTAGCGGCCGCACAGATACGCAGTATTTT.

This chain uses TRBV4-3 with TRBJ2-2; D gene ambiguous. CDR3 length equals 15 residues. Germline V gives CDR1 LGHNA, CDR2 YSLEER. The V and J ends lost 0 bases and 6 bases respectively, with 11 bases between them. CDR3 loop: CASSQDLPPPGELFF. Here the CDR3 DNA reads TGCGCCAGCAGCCAAGATTTACCCCCCCCCGGGGAGCTGTTTTTT.